This T cell receptor (beta chain) emerged from a study of CD8 T cells in Susac syndrome. Across the study: There were 5 or 6 sequenced Susac syndrome patients with active disease and 8 or 9 in remission. There were Susac syndrome patients who were therapy-naive at blood draw, others on corticosteroids, and others on intravenous immunoglobulin alone.

This clonotype was observed once. TEMRA cells were FACS-enriched, and CD8+ and CD4+ T cells were isolated negatively. The RNA input was about 0.5 to 1 ug, and it was reverse transcribed with random hexamers. TCRdb reprocessed the immunoSEQ multiplex PCR reads via MiXCR and lists one record per CDR3 protein. The sample has some 170,000 distinct CDR3 sequences; around 94% are singletons. The origin of this receptor is a human donor with Susac syndrome. Specimen: CD4+ T cells from PBMCs.

The CDR3 protein is CASSQYPQANYEQYF. CDR3 nucleotide sequence: TGCGCCAGCAGCCAATACCCACAGGCCAATTACGAGCAGTACTTC. The chain uses TRBV4-3 and TRBJ2-7; D is perhaps TRBD1 (5 bases). CDR1 is LGHNA, CDR2 YSLEER, per germline. The CDR3 is made up of 15 amino acids. With 2 bases removed from V and 4 bases from J, the gap between germline ends came to 15 bases.